This TCR beta chain was documented in a study of blood T cells in healthy people across ages. Germline CDR1 SEHNR, CDR2 FQNEAQ (reference sequence). The length of the CDR3 is 13 residues. With 5 bases removed from V and 3 bases from J, the gap between germline ends came to 10 bases. Points from the study as a whole: It was held that the diversity estimates obtained from one million T cells were underestimates. Possibly, changes in expanded clonotypes were confounded because donor CMV status was unknown.

RNA extraction gave at least 5 micrograms of total RNA per sample. With a J-beta primer mix and a sample-barcoded 5' primer, a second PCR ran roughly 6 to 11 cycles. Sequencing yielded, for each sample, at least 3 million paired-end reads carrying CDR3. Each CDR3 protein gets one entry after TCRdb re-called the 5' RACE reads with MiXCR. The sample includes roughly 830,000 distinct CDR3 sequences, about 59% of them seen just once. This clonotype appeared once. Its antigen is not known. The source is a man aged 30-40 years in good health. Sample: blood. This sequence joins TRBV7-9 and TRBJ1-1; D might be TRBD1 (6 bases). CDR3 in amino acids: CASSRTDYTEAFF. As DNA, the CDR3 is TGTGCCAGCAGCCGGACAGACTACACTGAAGCTTTCTTT.